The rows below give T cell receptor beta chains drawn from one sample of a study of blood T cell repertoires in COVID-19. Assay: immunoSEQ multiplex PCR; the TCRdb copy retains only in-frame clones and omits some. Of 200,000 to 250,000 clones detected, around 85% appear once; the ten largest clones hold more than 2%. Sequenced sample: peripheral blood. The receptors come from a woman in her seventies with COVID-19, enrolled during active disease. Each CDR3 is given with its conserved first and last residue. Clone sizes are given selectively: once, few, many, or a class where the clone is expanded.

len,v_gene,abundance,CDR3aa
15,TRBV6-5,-,CASLASGAPYNEQFF
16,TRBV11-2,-,CASSLDRGTSGNTIYF
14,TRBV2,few,CASSIDTNTGELFF
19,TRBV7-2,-,CASSLASGQGRSYNSPLHF
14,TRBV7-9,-,CASSFRTGTETQYF
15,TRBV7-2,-,CASSLSPGYNEKLFF
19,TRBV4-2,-,CASSQDRPGQGGFRYGYTF
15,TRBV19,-,CASSMYGGEEETQYF
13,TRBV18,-,CASSQGTDYGYTF
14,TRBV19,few,CASTSEAQGSEAFF
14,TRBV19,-,CASSAIRTVVEAFF
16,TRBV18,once,CASSPFSGGNTDTQYF
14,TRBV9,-,CASSVDQGSYEQYF
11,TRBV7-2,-,CASRGQLEAFF